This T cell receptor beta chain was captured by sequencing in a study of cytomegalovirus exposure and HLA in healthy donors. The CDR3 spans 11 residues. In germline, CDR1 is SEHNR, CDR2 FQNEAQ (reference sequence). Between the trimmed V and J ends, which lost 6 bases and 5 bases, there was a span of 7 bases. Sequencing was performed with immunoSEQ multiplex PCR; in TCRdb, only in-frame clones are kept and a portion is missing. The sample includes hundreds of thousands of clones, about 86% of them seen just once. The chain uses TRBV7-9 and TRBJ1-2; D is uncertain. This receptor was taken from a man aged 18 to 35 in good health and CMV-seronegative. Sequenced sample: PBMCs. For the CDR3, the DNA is TGTGCCAGCAGTCTCCTATATGGCTACACCTTC. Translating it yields CASSLLYGYTF.